A selection of T cell receptor beta chains follows, all from one sample in a study of blood T cell repertoires in COVID-19. Clones were read by immunoSEQ multiplex PCR, and TCRdb kept only the in-frame ones, dropping some. There are 97,000 or so clones in the sample; 90% occur only once, and over 4.5% lies in the top ten. Sample: peripheral blood. These TCRs come from a man aged 45-60 years with acute or convalescent COVID-19. Both conserved end residues are part of each CDR3. A D gene is named only where the DNA matches it firmly. Not all rows give a size; the values are once, few, many and, for expanded clones, a class.

D	V	size	J	CDR3	DNA
TRBD1	TRBV7-2	NA	TRBJ1-6	CASSAQGDYNSPLHF	TGTGCCAGCAGCGCGCAGGGGGATTATAATTCACCCCTCCACTTT
NA	TRBV12-5	NA	TRBJ2-7	CASGPTRGSKNEQYF	TGTGCTAGTGGCCCGACCCGGGGTTCGAAAAACGAGCAGTACTTC
TRBD1	TRBV27	NA	TRBJ2-7	CASSLSPRTGGRYEQYF	TGTGCCAGCAGTTTATCCCCTAGGACAGGGGGCAGGTACGAGCAGTACTTC
TRBD2	TRBV19	NA	TRBJ2-7	CASSIRGAGGYEQYF	TGTGCCAGTAGTATACGCGGAGCGGGAGGCTACGAGCAGTACTTC
NA	TRBV11-2	NA	TRBJ2-7	CASSFSAVSSYEQYF	TGTGCCAGCAGCTTTTCCGCGGTGAGCTCCTACGAGCAGTACTTC
TRBD2	TRBV9	NA	TRBJ2-3	CASSGTSGSASDTQYF	TGTGCCAGCAGCGGGACTAGCGGGAGCGCATCAGATACGCAGTATTTT
NA	TRBV5-4	NA	TRBJ1-1	CASSLSRGNTEAFF	TGTGCCAGCAGCTTGTCTCGGGGGAACACTGAAGCTTTCTTT
NA	TRBV6-5	NA	TRBJ1-2	CASSYSGHTNYGYTF	TGTGCCAGCAGTTACTCGGGACACACTAACTATGGCTACACCTTC
TRBD1	TRBV5-1	NA	TRBJ2-2	CASSPTGGDTGELFF	TGCGCCAGCAGCCCGACAGGGGGCGACACCGGGGAGCTGTTTTTT
TRBD1	TRBV6-5	NA	TRBJ2-7	CASSRTGGNSYEQYF	TGTGCCAGCAGCCGGACAGGGGGCAACTCCTACGAGCAGTACTTC
TRBD2	TRBV5-6	NA	TRBJ2-7	CASSNPGLAGSYEQYF	TGTGCCAGCAGCAATCCGGGACTAGCGGGATCCTACGAGCAGTACTTC
TRBD1	TRBV24-1	once	TRBJ2-5	CATSDAGQGTAETQYF	TGTGCCACCAGTGATGCGGGACAGGGGACCGCAGAGACCCAGTACTTC
TRBD2	TRBV19	NA	TRBJ2-1	CASSNHLSSGSYNEQFF	TGTGCCAGTAGTAATCACCTCTCTAGCGGGAGCTACAATGAGCAGTTCTTC
TRBD2	TRBV11-3	NA	TRBJ2-1	CASSSSLGLAGPLYNEQFF	TGTGCCAGCAGCTCCTCACTGGGACTAGCGGGACCACTCTACAATGAGCAGTTCTTC